This TCR beta chain was profiled in a study of cytomegalovirus exposure and HLA in healthy donors. As for the study in general: Earlier, about 179 million T cells were analyzed, and approximately 110 million unique TCR beta sequences were found among them.

Overall study findings and caveats: Later, an analysis showed that TCR beta chains associated with HLA were more clonally expanded than others that were equally common.

Note on this clone: Its target is unknown.

The V end lost 8 bases, the J end lost 7 bases, and 29 bases lay between the germline ends. The CDR3 has 17 amino acids. Germline-derived CDR1 and CDR2 are MDHEN and SYDVKM. Primers included in the PCR were 60 Vbeta and 13 Jbeta primers. Sequencing was performed with immunoSEQ multiplex PCR; in TCRdb, only in-frame clones are kept and a portion is missing. The sample's table shows about 35,000 clones. V usage is TRBV28 and J usage is TRBJ1-2; unclear D gene. The sequencing input was PBMCs. The sequence was obtained from a middle-aged woman in good health and CMV-seropositive. The CDR3 nucleotides read TGTGCCAGCCGCCAGTTTCCTCCGGGAATTGGGTGGGGTGGCTACACCTTC. It yields the protein CASRQFPPGIGWGGYTF.